The 10 T cell receptor beta chains in this list originate from one sample, sequenced in a study of blood T cell repertoires in COVID-19 (dated by TCRdb to 2018 to 2020). The library was prepared using the immunoSEQ multiplex PCR assay. This is the immuneACCESS table as TCRdb keeps it, with only in-frame sequences that have V and J called. A part of the clones is gone; compared with another copy, unresolved V genes explain less than half, and the rest is unexplained. This sample gives about 92,000 clones in total; around 72% of them show up just once. The ten top clones hold roughly 25% of the sample. Sequencing input: peripheral blood. The receptors were gathered from a woman in her sixties in a cohort sampled during active or convalescent COVID-19.

This sequence joins TRBV12-3 or TRBV12-4 and TRBJ2-5; D unresolved. Trimming cost V 3 bases and J 5 bases, with 4 bases left between them. There are 11 residues in the CDR3. The CDR3 region is CASSFRETQYF. DNA for the CDR3: TGTGCCAGCAGTTTTCGGGAGACCCAGTACTTC.

The V call is TRBV6-5, the J call TRBJ1-6; TRBD1 matches 7 bases. V dropped 11 bases and J dropped 5; count of bases not matched to a gene: 6. The CDR3 consists of 13 residues. Looked up from germline, CDR1 is MNHEY and CDR2 is SVGAGI. CDR3: CAVRTGDNSPLHF. As DNA, the CDR3 is TGTGCCGTGAGGACAGGAGATAATTCACCCCTCCACTTT.

The V gene is TRBV29-1, the J gene TRBJ1-1; the D gene is possibly TRBD1 (6 bases). The length of the CDR3 is 14 residues. V lost 1 base and J lost 4, with 13 bases in between. Germline CDR1 reads SQVTM; CDR2 reads ANQGSEA. The CDR3, as DNA: TGCAGCGTTGAAGTGACAGGTTGGTCCACTGAAGCTTTCTTT. It specifies CSVEVTGWSTEAFF.

CDR3 residues: CASSQETGLGEKLFF. The DNA for the CDR3 is TGCGCCAGCAGCCAAGAGACAGGTTTGGGCGAAAAACTGTTTTTT. The J gene is TRBJ1-4, the V gene TRBV4-3; D is perhaps TRBD1 (6 bases). V was trimmed by 0 bases and J by 8 bases, leaving 13 bases between them. This CDR3 has 15 amino acids. Germline-derived CDR1 and CDR2 are LGHNA and YSLEER.

The chain is built from TRBV19 and TRBJ2-7; TRBD1 might be the D (5 bases). Per germline, CDR1 LNHDA and CDR2 SQIVND (reference sequence). The CDR3 length is 12 residues. Trimming removed 5 bases at V and 2 bases at J, with 7 bases between. CDR3 residues: CASSGAAYEQYF. Written as DNA, the CDR3 is TGTGCCAGTAGTGGGGCAGCCTACGAGCAGTACTTC.

V and J are TRBV13 and TRBJ2-4, with no clear D. The germline gives CDR1 PRHDT, CDR2 FYEKMQ (reference sequence). The CDR3 runs to 12 residues. The CDR3 protein is CACSLAKNIQYF. The CDR3 DNA follows: TGTGCGTGTTCCCTAGCCAAAAACATTCAGTACTTC.

This clone was detected only once. V is TRBV19 and J is TRBJ2-2; 11 bases fit TRBD1. This CDR3 comprises 14 residues. Germline CDR1 is LNHDA and CDR2 is SQIVND (reference sequence). The CDR3 sequence is CASDRGHNTGELFF. In DNA, the CDR3 is TGTGCTTCGGACAGGGGGCACAACACCGGGGAGCTGTTTTTT.

The chain uses TRBV3-1 (or the pseudogene TRBV3-2) and TRBJ1-2, with D possibly matching TRBD1 (5 bases). This CDR3 has 17 amino acids. CDR1 LGHDT and CDR2 YNNKEL come from the germline V gene (reference sequence). V gave up 3 bases and J gave up 1 base, with 18 bases separating them. The CDR3 DNA follows: TGTGCCAGCAGCCATGGAGGAGGGGCCCCCCTTAACTATGGCTACACCTTC. Its translation is CASSHGGGAPLNYGYTF.

The chain employs TRBV11-2 and TRBJ1-1; 8 positions agree with TRBD1. CDR3 size: 15 residues. CDR1 SGHAT and CDR2 FQNNGV come from the germline V gene. V shed 2 bases and J 4 bases; nucleotides not matched to a gene: 6. CDR3 in DNA: TGTGCCAGCAGCTTATTCGCAACAGGGGGCACTGAAGCTTTCTTT. Residues: CASSLFATGGTEAFF. The entire variable domain, with the rest obtained from reference TRBV11-2 and TRBJ1-1, is as follows: EAGVAQSPRYKIIEKRQSVAFWCNPISGHATLYWYQQILGQGPKLLIQFQNNGVVDDSQLPKDRFSAERLKGVDSTLKIQPAKLEDSAVYLCASSLFATGGTEAFFGQGTRLTVV.

The chain recombines TRBV11-2 with TRBJ1-2, with a tentative D call TRBD1 (6 bases). V lost 1 base to trimming and J lost 2 bases, with 17 bases between them. CDR1 is SGHAT and CDR2 is FQNNGV in the germline V gene. This CDR3 comprises 17 residues. The CDR3 DNA follows: TGTGCCAGCAGCTTAGGCCCCCAAATCAGGGGAAACTATGGCTACACCTTC. Translated: CASSLGPQIRGNYGYTF.